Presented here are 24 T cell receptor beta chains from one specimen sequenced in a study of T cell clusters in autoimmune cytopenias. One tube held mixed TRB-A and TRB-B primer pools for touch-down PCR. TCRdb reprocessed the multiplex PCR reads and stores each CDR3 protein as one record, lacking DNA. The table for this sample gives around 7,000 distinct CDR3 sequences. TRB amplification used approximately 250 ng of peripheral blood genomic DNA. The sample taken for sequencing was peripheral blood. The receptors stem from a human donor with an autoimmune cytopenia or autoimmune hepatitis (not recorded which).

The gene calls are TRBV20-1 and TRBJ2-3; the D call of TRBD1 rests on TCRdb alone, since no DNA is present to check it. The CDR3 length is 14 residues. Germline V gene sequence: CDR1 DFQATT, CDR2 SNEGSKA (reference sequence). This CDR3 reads CSARGGQGADTQYF.

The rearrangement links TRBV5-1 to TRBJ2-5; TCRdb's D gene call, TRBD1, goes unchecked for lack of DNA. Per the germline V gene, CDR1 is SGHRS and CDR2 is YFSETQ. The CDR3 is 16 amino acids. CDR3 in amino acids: CASSPGTGGYQETQYF.

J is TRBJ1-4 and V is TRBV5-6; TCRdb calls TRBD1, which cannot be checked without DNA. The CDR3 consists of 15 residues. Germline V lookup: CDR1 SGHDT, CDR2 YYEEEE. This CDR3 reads CASSLYGGRVEKLFF.

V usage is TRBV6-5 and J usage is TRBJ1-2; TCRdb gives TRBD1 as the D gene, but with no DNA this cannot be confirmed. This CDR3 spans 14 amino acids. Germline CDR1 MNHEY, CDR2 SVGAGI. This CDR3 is CASSGIGTGEGYTF.

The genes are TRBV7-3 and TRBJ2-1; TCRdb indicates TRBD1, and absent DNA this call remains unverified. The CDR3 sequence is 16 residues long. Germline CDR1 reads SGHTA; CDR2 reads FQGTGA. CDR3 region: CASSSGRGRGGDEQFF.

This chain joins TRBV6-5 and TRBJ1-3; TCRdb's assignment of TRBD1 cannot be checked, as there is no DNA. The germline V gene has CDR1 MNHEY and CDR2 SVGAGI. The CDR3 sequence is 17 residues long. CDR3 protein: CASSYSSGVRPGNTIYF.

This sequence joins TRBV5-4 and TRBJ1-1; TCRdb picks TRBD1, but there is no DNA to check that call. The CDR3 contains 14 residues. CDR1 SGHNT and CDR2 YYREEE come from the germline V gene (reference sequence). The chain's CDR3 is CASSLVGANTEAFF.

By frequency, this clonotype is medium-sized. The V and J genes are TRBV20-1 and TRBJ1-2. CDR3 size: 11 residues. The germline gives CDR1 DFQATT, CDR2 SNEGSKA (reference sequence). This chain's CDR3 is CSALYGPGYTF.

The chain's CDR3 is CAISDLLAGVKDTQYF. The V and J genes are TRBV10-3 and TRBJ2-3; absent DNA, TCRdb's TRBD2 call cannot be checked. The germline gives CDR1 ENHRY, CDR2 SYGVKD. CDR3 size: 16 residues.

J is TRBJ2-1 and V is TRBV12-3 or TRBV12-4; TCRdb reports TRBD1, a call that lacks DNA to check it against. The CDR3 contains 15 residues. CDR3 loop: CASSFGAGNYNEQFF.

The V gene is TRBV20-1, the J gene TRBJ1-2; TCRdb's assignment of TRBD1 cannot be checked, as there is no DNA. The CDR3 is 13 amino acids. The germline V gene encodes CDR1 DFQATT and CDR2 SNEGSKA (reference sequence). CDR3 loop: CSAKDSFNYGYTF.

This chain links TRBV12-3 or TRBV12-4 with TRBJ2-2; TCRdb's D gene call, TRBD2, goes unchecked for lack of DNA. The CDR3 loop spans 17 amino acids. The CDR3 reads CASSLGTSGRGTGELFF.

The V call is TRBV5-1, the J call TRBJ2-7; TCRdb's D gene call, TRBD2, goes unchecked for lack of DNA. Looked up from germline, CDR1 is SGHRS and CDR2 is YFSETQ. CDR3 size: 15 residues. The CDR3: CASSSQAGGPHEQYF.

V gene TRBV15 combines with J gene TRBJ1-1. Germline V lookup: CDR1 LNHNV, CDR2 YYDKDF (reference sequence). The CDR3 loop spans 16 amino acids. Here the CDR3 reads CATSRDLTRVNTEAFF.

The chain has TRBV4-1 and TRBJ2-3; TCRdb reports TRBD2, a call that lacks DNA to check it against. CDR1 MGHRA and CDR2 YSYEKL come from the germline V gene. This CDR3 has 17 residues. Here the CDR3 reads CASSQDAGTSGGGTQYF.

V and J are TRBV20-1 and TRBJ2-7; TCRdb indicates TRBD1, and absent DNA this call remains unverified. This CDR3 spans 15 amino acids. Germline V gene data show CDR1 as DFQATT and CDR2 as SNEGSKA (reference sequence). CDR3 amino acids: CSARDWDRGSYEQYF.

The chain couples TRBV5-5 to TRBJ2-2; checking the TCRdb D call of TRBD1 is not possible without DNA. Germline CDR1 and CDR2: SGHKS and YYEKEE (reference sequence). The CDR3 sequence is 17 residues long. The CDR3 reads CASSLTGLLGITGELFF. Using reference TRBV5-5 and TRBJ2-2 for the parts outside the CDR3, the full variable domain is DAGVTQSPTHLIKTRGQQVTLRCSPISGHKSVSWYQQVLGQGPQFIFQYYEKEERGRGNFPDRFSARQFPNYSSELNVNALLLGDSALYLCASSLTGLLGITGELFFGEGSRLTVL.

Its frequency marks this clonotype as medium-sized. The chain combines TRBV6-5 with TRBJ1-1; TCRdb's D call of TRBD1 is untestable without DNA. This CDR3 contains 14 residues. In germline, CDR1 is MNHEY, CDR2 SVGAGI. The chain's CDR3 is CASSYAGGNTEAFF.

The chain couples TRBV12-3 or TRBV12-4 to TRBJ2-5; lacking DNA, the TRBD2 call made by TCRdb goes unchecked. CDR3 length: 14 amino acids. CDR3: CASSLTEGKETQYF.

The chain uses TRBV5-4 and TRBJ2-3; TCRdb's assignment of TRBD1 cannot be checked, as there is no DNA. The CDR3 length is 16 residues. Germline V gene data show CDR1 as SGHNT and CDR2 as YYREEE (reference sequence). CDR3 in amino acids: CASSPKRQGGPDTQYF.

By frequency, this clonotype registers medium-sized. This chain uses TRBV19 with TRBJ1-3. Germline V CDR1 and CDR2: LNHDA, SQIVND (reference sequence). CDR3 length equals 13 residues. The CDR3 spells CASSIKSGNTIYF.

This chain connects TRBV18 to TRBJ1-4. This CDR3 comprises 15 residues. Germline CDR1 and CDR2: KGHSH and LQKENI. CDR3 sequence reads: CASSTGRRDDEKLFF.

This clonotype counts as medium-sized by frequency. The CDR3 sequence is CASSESGISYEQYF. This chain connects TRBV6-1 to TRBJ2-7. The CDR3 extends over 14 amino acids. The V gene's germline CDR1 is MNHNS and CDR2 SASEGT.

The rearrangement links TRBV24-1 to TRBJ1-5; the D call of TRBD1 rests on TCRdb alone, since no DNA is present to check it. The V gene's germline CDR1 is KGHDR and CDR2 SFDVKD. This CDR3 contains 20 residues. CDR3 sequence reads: CATSDFVGTGFHDSNQPQHF.